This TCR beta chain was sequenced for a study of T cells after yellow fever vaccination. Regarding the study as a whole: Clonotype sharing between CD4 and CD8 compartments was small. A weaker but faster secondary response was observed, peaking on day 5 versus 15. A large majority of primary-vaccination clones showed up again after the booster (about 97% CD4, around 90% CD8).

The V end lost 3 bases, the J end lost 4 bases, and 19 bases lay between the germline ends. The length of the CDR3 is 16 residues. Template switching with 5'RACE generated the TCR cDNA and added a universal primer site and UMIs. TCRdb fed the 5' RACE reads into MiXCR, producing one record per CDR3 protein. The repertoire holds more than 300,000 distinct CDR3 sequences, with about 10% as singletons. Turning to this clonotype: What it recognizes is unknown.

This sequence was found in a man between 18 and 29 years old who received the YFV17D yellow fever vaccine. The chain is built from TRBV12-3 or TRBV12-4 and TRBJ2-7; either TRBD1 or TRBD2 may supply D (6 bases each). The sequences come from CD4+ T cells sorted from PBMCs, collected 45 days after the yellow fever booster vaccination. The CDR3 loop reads CASSFAGAWGAYEQYV. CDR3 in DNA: TGTGCCAGCAGTTTTGCCGGGGCATGGGGGGCGTACGAGCAGTACGTC.